This T cell receptor (beta chain) was sequenced during a study of CD8+ T cells in alopecia areata listed by TCRdb under 2018. Describing the broader study: The treated patients, all with moderate-to-severe alopecia areata, were enrolled in an open-label pilot trial of oral tofacitinib given at 5 to 10 mg twice daily. Biopsies were taken from tofacitinib-treated patients at baseline and at 4 and 24 weeks of treatment, and a later scalp biopsy was taken in several of the tofacitinib-treated patients. The RNA source kit depended on sample type: the PAXgene miRNA kit for fixed scalp, the miRNeasy kit for PBMCs, and the RNeasy kit for mouse skin. Scalp clonality was compared among normal scalp (n=4), patchy alopecia areata scalp (n=8), and alopecia totalis/universalis scalp (n=8). The study used high-throughput TCRbeta sequencing to examine T cell clonal expansion in alopecia areata, in both the C3H/HeJ mouse model and human patients. Tofacitinib was given for 6 to 18 months, followed by 6 months of follow-up off drug to assess delayed response and recurrence. immunoSEQ multiplex PCR using 35 Vbeta forward primers and 13 Jbeta reverse primers was used to amplify TCRbeta CDR3 regions. On the human side, TCRbeta sequencing was run on scalp tissue and on sorted CD4+ and CD8+ peripheral blood T cells from healthy controls and from alopecia areata patients with either patchy or totalis/universalis disease. The paper's findings and limits, for the study overall: Lesional scalp, especially in alopecia totalis/universalis, showed higher clonality and more expanded CD8+ clones than normal scalp, suggesting antigenic drive. Resident alphabeta T cells in normal human skin are also sequenced, complicating scalp TCR repertoire analysis, unlike mouse skin dominated by gammadelta T cells. TCR sequences shared between patients were less clear than in mice, possibly partly because of HLA diversity in the patient population.

Trimming removed 4 bases from V and 9 bases from J; the gene matches leave 8 bases unexplained. The CDR3 has 15 amino acids, counting the end cysteine and phenylalanine. Just CDR3 DNA is preserved here, 45 bases in frame from base 1. The germline V gene provides CDR1 SQVTM and CDR2 ANQGSEA. This clone was detected only a few times. It lacks a known antigen. One base away there is no much larger clone; base qualities are not given. The time point label for this specimen denotes: baseline before oral tofacitinib. From alopecia areata patients, peripheral blood was collected along with lesional scalp punch biopsies. PBMCs were isolated by density centrifugation and stained for CD3, CD4 and CD8, after which CD4+ and CD8+ T cells were sorted on a FACSAria. Receptor libraries were prepared by the immunoSEQ multiplex PCR assay. To provide template for TCR sequencing, every sample had RNA extracted and reverse transcribed into cDNA. SuperScript III was used for first-strand cDNA synthesis, primed with a 2:1 mix of oligo-dT and random hexamers. Amplification bias was assessed with a synthetic immune receptor repertoire, and residual bias was removed computationally. Regarding the original processing steps: After raw reads were preprocessed to remove errors, the CDR3 was defined following IMGT conventions as running from the conserved cysteine to phenylalanine. Clonality was calculated as 1 minus Shannon entropy normalized by log2 of the number of productive unique TCRs. Whether each scalp clone was CD4 or CD8 was inferred by checking scalp TCRbeta sequences against the CD4 and CD8 repertoires from sorted blood. TCRdb took this table from immuneACCESS and kept in-frame rearrangements with V and J called. Such tables lack part of the clones; where checked against another copy, unresolved V genes explain under half of the gap, and the rest is unexplained. Clone size and V and J calls were adopted from that table, with D and trimming inferred from the DNA. The sample includes 200,000 to 250,000 clones, with 57% observed a single time. The ten largest make up 0.45% of the sample.

This receptor was taken from a human donor with alopecia areata. The chain employs TRBV29-1 and TRBJ2-1, with 14 central nucleotides matching TRBD2. This material consisted of CD4+ T cells sorted from blood, taken at week 0. The CDR3 protein is CSVVPGLAGDGEQFF. The DNA is TGCAGCGTTGTGCCGGGACTAGCGGGAGATGGTGAGCAGTTCTTC.